Here is one T cell receptor (beta chain) with its context. No antigen is known for it. This entry is derived from a study of T-cell memory formation after mild COVID-19. The CDR3 contains 14 residues. CDR1 is SEHNR and CDR2 is FQNEAQ in the germline V gene (reference sequence). Trimming pared 2 bases from V and 6 bases from J, leaving 13 bases between. 5'RACE, which relied on constant-segment primers, yielded TCR alpha and TCR beta cDNA libraries carrying sample barcodes and UMIs. TCRdb analysed the 5' RACE reads with MiXCR anew, one entry per CDR3 protein. Among 470,000 or so distinct CDR3 sequences listed, around a quarter were seen once. Study-wide findings and caveats: Contracting CD4+ clones were located mainly in CM and EM, and CD8+ clones in EMRA. Clones that contracted from day 15 to 85 were balanced CD4/CD8, while later expanders leaned CD4+.

What was sequenced was PBMCs or a T cell subset sorted from them (not recorded which). This chain links TRBV7-9 with TRBJ2-5; TRBD1 might be the D (5 bases). The source is an adult woman who had mild COVID-19 (a few samples of this study predate the infection). Cell type and time point are not known. The CDR3 loop is CASSLSGNGKTQYF. The CDR3 coding sequence is TGTGCCAGCAGCTTATCAGGGAACGGAAAGACCCAGTACTTC.